This T cell receptor (beta chain) was captured in a study of CXCR3-negative and CXCR3-positive naive CD8 T cells. The CDR3 runs 13 residues. The germline V gene encodes CDR1 SQVTM and CDR2 ANQGSEA. About this clonotype: Its matching antigen is unknown.

Whole-study results and caveats: The authors found comparable surface CD5 between naive subsets and inferred TCR strength from TRB CDR3 properties. Relative to CXCR3-negative naive cells, CXCR3-positive naive cells had more hydrophobic TRB CDR3s. CXCR3 expression partially decreased after cryopreservation; most assays used fresh PBMCs.

UMI-labeled TRB cDNA libraries were prepared by 5' RACE. Reanalyzing the 5' RACE reads, TCRdb keeps one entry per CDR3 protein, without DNA. Its listing shows 50,000 to 65,000 distinct CDR3 sequences. The source of this sequence is a human donor in good health. Some clones in this sample may be carry-over from other donors' samples. The sample comprised naive CXCR3+ CD8+ T cells from blood. Subset defined: CD45RO-CCR7+CD27+CD95- naive CD8+ T cells expressing CXCR3 (TNR3+). This chain joins TRBV29-1 and TRBJ1-1. The CDR3 is CSVEGGLETEAFF.